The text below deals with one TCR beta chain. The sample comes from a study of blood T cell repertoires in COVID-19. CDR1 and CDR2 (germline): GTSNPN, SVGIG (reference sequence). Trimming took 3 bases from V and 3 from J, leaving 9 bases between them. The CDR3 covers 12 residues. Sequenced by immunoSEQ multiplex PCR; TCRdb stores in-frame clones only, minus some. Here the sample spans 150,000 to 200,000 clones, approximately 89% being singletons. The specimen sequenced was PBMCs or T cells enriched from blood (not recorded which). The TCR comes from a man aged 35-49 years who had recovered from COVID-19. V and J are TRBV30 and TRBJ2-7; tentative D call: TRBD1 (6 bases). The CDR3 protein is CAWSPRGYEQYF. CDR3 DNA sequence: TGTGCCTGGAGCCCCAGGGGCTACGAGCAGTACTTC.